This TCR beta chain comes out of a study of T cell repertoires in cytomegalovirus infection. The wider study: Public TCR beta signatures provided an indication of both CMV infection and a matching HLA type. General study findings and limits: Frequencies of public TCR beta families were cumulated, and this identified carriers of CMV plus the relevant HLA.

TCRdb processed the reads anew with MiXCR; each CDR3 protein has one entry. This sample yields hundreds of thousands of distinct CDR3 sequences, of which under 20% are seen a single time; about 12% belongs to the top ten. In the case of this clonotype: Its target is unknown.

V lost 1 base to trimming and J lost 1 base, with 13 bases between them. Germline V gives CDR1 SGHAT, CDR2 FQNNGV. The CDR3 is made up of 16 amino acids. The chain combines TRBV11-2 with TRBJ1-1; D remains ambiguous. The clonotype was recovered from a human donor in good health (CMV status not recorded). Some clones in this sample may be carry-over from other donors' samples. The sample consisted of PBMCs. The chain's CDR3 is CASSLVAGFSNTEAFF. CDR3 bases: TGTGCCAGCAGCTTAGTTGCAGGCTTCTCGAACACTGAAGCTTTCTTT.